This T cell receptor (beta chain) was observed in a study of T cells after yellow fever vaccination. Germline CDR1 and CDR2: SGHDN and FVKESK. The CDR3 is 16 amino acids. V shed 4 bases, J shed 2 bases, and the junction held 6 bases outside the gene matches. From the 5' RACE reads, TCRdb called clonotypes with MiXCR, one entry per CDR3 protein. The sample lists 510,000 or so distinct CDR3 sequences, about 19% occurring once. The source is a young man who received the YFV17D yellow fever vaccine. The sample was PBMCs, taken 15 days after the yellow fever booster vaccination. V and J are TRBV14 and TRBJ2-1, with 9 bases fitting TRBD2. This CDR3 reads CASSRAGGTAYNEQFF. CDR3 nucleotides: TGTGCCAGCAGCCGAGCGGGGGGAACGGCCTACAATGAGCAGTTCTTC.